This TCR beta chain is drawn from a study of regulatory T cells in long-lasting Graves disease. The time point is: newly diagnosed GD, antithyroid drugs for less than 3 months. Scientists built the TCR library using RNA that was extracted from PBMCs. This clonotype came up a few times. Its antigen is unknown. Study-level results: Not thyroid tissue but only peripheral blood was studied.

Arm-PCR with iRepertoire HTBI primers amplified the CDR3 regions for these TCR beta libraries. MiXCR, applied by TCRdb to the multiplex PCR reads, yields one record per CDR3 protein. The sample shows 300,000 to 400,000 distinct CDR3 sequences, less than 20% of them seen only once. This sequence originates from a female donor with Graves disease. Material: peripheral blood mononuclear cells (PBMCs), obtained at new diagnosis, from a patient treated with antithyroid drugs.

CDR3 coding DNA: TGTGCCAGCAGCGTAGCCGATTCAGGTGTTGGCTACACCTTC. As protein: CASSVADSGVGYTF. V usage is TRBV9 and J usage is TRBJ1-2, with no clear D. The CDR3 length is 14 residues. The ends were cut back, 0 bases at V and 7 bases at J, with 13 bases in the middle. Germline CDR1 SGDLS, CDR2 YYNGEE.